The 12 T cell receptor beta chains given below trace back to one sample, sequenced in a study of T cell responses to AZD1222 COVID-19 vaccine. Repertoires were generated with immunoSEQ multiplex PCR, while TCRdb's copy carries only in-frame clones and drops some. Of 100,000 to 130,000 clones in the sample, around 83% were seen once. Specimen: peripheral blood, collected on day 0 of AZD1222 vaccination. The receptors were sampled from an adult in good health.

This chain links TRBV6-5 with TRBJ2-1; 9 nucleotides match TRBD1. CDR1 MNHEY and CDR2 SVGAGI come from the germline V gene. The CDR3 contains 13 residues. After removal of 5 bases from V and 9 bases from J, the junction contained 5 bases not matched to a gene. The CDR3 region has the DNA TGTGCCAGCAGTCGGGACAGGGTAGGTGAGCAGTTCTTC. Its protein is CASSRDRVGEQFF.

The chain employs TRBV10-2 and TRBJ1-2; D remains unclear. V dropped 7 bases and J dropped 3 bases, with 15 bases sitting between them. The germline CDR1 and CDR2 sequences are WSHSY and SAAADI. This CDR3 spans 14 amino acids. CDR3 nucleotide sequence: TGCGCCAGCACCGGGCACTACGGATACTATGGCTACACCTTC. Amino acids: CASTGHYGYYGYTF.

The chain uses TRBV28 and TRBJ1-6; D is unresolved. V shed 1 base and J shed 10 bases, with 14 bases lying between them. Per germline, CDR1 MDHEN and CDR2 SYDVKM. This CDR3 contains 15 residues. The DNA of the CDR3 is TGTGCCAGCAGTTTATCGAAGAAGGGTGAGTCACCCCTCCACTTT. Encoded protein: CASSLSKKGESPLHF.

The chain employs TRBV25-1 and TRBJ1-2; D not certain. V was trimmed by 1 base and J by 6 bases, leaving 12 bases between them. The germline CDR1 and CDR2 sequences are MGHDK and SYGVNS. This CDR3 has 14 residues. The CDR3 sequence: CASSEWEGKDGYTF. DNA for the CDR3: TGTGCCAGCAGTGAATGGGAGGGAAAGGATGGCTACACCTTC.

The V call is TRBV2, the J call TRBJ1-6, with D possibly matching TRBD1 (6 bases). The ends were cut back, 2 bases at V and 9 bases at J, with 14 bases in the middle. The CDR3 consists of 15 residues. The germline CDR1 and CDR2 sequences are SNHLY and FYNNEI. The CDR3 here is CASSERQVLSSPLHF. The CDR3, as DNA: TGTGCCAGCAGTGAACGACAGGTATTGAGTTCACCCCTCCACTTT.

The table lists this clone with a count of one. The chain employs TRBV7-9 and TRBJ2-7, with D hard to call. The length of the CDR3 is 14 residues. Deletions cut 4 bases from V and 4 bases from J, with 14 bases between. Germline values: CDR1 SEHNR, CDR2 FQNEAQ (reference sequence). CDR3 sequence: CASSSERPKYEQYF. CDR3 nucleotides: TGTGCCAGCAGCTCTGAGAGGCCCAAATACGAGCAGTACTTC.

This chain connects TRBV4-3 to TRBJ1-6, with TRBD1 matching 8 bases. J lost 9 bases, V lost 0 bases, and 10 bases had no gene match. The CDR3 sequence is 17 residues long. Germline values: CDR1 LGHNA, CDR2 YSLEER. As DNA, the CDR3 is TGCGCCAGCAGCCAAGATTACAGGGGGACTCGTGGTTCACCCCTCCACTTT. Protein: CASSQDYRGTRGSPLHF.

The chain is built from TRBV28 and TRBJ2-7, with TRBD2 identical over 8 bases. The junction had 5 bases not matched to a gene; V was cut back by 8 bases and J by 2 bases. The CDR3 runs to 13 residues. Germline V CDR1 and CDR2: MDHEN, SYDVKM. CDR3 sequence reads: CASGLARAYEQYF. In nucleotides, the CDR3 is TGTGCCAGCGGACTAGCCCGCGCCTACGAGCAGTACTTC.

The genes are TRBV15 and TRBJ1-1; D call uncertain. V was clipped by 2 bases and J by 3 bases, with 13 bases between them. The CDR3 has 15 amino acids. Looked up from germline, CDR1 is LNHNV and CDR2 is YYDKDF (reference sequence). The CDR3 nucleotides read TGTGCCACCAGCAGACAGGTCGGGCAGGACACTGAAGCTTTCTTT. Translation: CATSRQVGQDTEAFF.

The V gene is TRBV19, the J gene TRBJ1-1; no definite D call. The CDR3 length is 14 residues. Germline V CDR1 and CDR2: LNHDA, SQIVND (reference sequence). V gave up 5 bases and J gave up 2 bases, with 12 bases separating them. The CDR3 here is CASSQAPANTEAFF. The CDR3 DNA is TGTGCCAGTAGTCAAGCGCCAGCCAACACTGAAGCTTTCTTT.

A single count supports this clone. The chain is built from TRBV5-6 and TRBJ1-2; D might be TRBD1 (5 bases). The length of the CDR3 is 14 residues. Trimming took off 0 bases at V and 4 bases at J, with 10 bases between the two ends. Germline-derived CDR1 and CDR2 are SGHDT and YYEEEE. Written as DNA, the CDR3 is TGTGCCAGCAGCTTGGTGACAGAGGTCTATGGCTACACCTTC. Its protein product is CASSLVTEVYGYTF.

This clone has only one observation. The chain links TRBV5-1 to TRBJ1-2; D perhaps matches TRBD1 (5 bases). CDR3 length: 14 residues. The germline V and J ends were trimmed by 3 bases and 4 bases, with 13 bases remaining between them. CDR1 is SGHRS, CDR2 YFSETQ, per germline. CDR3 sequence (DNA): TGCGCCAGCAGCTCTCAAGACAGTTCCTATGGCTACACCTTC. It yields the protein CASSSQDSSYGYTF.